This TCR beta chain originates from a study of T cells in Graves' hyperthyroidism and ophthalmopathy. Template material for amplifying TCR beta CDR3 regions consisted of RNA transcripts. First-round RT-PCR of the TCR CDR3 relied on the HTBI primer set. TCRdb reanalysed the multiplex PCR reads using MiXCR and keeps one entry per CDR3 protein. The sample consists of roughly 250,000 distinct CDR3 sequences, roughly 15% of them appearing once. Not enrolled were patients with uncontrolled infection, other autoimmune disease, pregnancy or lactation. The ends were cut back, 4 bases at V and 1 base at J, with 8 bases in the middle. This CDR3 is 14 amino acids long. Ten or more counts support this clonotype.

The gene calls are TRBV12-3 or TRBV12-4 and TRBJ1-5; D gene unclear. Sequencing was carried out using blood. This TCR was recovered from a woman aged 40-49 years with Graves' hyperthyroidism that later progressed to Graves' ophthalmopathy. CDR3 nucleotides: TGTGCCAGCAGTTCTCTAAGAAGCAATCAGCCCCAGCATTTT. It translates to CASSSLRSNQPQHF.